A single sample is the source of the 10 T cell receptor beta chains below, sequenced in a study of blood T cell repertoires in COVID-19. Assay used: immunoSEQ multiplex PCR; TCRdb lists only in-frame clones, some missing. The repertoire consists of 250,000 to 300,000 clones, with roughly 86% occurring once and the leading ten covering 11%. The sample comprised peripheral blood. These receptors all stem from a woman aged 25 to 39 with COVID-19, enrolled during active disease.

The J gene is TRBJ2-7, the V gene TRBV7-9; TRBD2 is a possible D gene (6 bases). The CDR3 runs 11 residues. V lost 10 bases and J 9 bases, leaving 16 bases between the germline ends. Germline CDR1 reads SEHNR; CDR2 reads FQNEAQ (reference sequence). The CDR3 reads CATGSGAGQYF. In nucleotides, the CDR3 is TGTGCCACCGGGTCGGGAGCCGGGCAGTACTTC.

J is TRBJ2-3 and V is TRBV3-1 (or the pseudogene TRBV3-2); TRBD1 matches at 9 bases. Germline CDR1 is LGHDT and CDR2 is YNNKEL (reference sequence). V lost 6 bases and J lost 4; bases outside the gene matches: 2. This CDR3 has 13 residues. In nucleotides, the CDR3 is TGTGCCAGCAGGCGACAGGGGGCAGATACGCAGTATTTT. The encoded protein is CASRRQGADTQYF.

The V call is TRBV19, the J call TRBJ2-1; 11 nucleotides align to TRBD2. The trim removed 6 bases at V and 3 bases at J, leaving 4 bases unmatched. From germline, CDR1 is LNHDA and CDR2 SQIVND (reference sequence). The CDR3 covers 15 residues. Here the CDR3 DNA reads TGTGCCAGTAGCTCCGGGACTAGCGGCTACAATGAGCAGTTCTTC. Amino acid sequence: CASSSGTSGYNEQFF.

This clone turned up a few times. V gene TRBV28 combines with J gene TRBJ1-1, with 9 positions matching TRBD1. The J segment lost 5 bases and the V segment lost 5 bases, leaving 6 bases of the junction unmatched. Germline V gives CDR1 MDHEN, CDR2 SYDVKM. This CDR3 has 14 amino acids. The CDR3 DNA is TGTGCCAGCAGTCTGGGACAGGGTTGGACTGAAGCTTTCTTT. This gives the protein CASSLGQGWTEAFF.

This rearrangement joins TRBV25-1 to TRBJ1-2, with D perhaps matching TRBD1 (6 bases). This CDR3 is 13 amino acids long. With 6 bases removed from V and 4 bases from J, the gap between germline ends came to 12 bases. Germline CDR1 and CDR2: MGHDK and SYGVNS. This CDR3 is CASSPGQPYGYTF. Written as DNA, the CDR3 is TGTGCCAGCAGCCCCGGACAGCCCTATGGCTACACCTTC.

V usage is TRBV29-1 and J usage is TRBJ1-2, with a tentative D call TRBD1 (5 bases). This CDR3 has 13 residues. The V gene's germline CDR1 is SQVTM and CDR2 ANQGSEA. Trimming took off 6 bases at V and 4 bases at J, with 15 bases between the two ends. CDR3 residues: CSVPARDRYGYTF. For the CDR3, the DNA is TGCAGCGTGCCTGCGCGGGACCGCTATGGCTACACCTTC. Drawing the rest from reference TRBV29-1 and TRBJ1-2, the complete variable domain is SAVISQKPSRDICQRGTSLTIQCQVDSQVTMMFWYRQQPGQSLTLIATANQGSEATYESGFVIDKFPISRPNLTFSTLTVSNMSPEDSSIYLCSVPARDRYGYTFGSGTRLTVV.

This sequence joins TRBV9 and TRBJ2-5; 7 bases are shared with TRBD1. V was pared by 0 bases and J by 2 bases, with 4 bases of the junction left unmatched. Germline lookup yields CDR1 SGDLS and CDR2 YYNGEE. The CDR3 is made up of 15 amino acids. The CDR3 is CASSVEGQLQETQYF. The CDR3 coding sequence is TGTGCCAGCAGCGTAGAGGGACAGCTTCAAGAGACCCAGTACTTC.

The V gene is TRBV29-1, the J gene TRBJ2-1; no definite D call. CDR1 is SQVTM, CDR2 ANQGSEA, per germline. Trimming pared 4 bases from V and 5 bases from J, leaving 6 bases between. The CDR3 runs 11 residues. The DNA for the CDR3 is TGCAGCGTTGTAGCAGACAATGAGCAGTTCTTC. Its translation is CSVVADNEQFF.

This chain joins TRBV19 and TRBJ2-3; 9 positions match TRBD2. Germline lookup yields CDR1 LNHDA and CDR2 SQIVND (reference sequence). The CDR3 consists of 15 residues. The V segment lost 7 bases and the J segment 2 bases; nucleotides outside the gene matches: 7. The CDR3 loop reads CASTRAGGLTDTQYF. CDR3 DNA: TGTGCCAGTACCCGAGCGGGAGGACTCACAGATACGCAGTATTTT.

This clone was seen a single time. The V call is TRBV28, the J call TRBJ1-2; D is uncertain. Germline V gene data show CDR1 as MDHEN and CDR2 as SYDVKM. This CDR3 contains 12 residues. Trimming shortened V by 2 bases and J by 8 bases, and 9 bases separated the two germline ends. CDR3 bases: TGTGCCAGCAGTTTAATGAGGGTAGGCTACACCTTC. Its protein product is CASSLMRVGYTF.